This T cell receptor (beta chain) was retrieved from a study of blood T cell repertoires in COVID-19. Enrollees, about 18 to 90 years old, lived in 24 US areas. Source study methods: Reference gene primer amplification yielded estimated nucleated cell counts. The table came from immunoSEQ multiplex PCR; TCRdb's copy has only in-frame clones and leaves some out. V, J and clone size are those of that table, while D and trimming were read from the DNA. Among some 200,000 clones, 81% were seen once, and the ten largest hold around 9%. This clonotype originated in a man between 40 and 49 years old who had recovered from COVID-19. Sequences were obtained from PBMCs or T cells enriched from blood (not recorded which).

CDR3 sequence (DNA): TGTGCCAGCAGCTATACAGGGATTGACTATGGCTACACCTTC. Translated: CASSYTGIDYGYTF. The chain uses TRBV5-6 and TRBJ1-2; tentatively, D is TRBD1 (6 bases). Looked up from germline, CDR1 is SGHDT and CDR2 is YYEEEE. This CDR3 is 14 amino acids long. V dropped 3 bases and J dropped 3 bases, with 12 bases sitting between them. Supplemented by reference TRBV5-6 and TRBJ1-2, the full variable domain reads DAGVTQSPTHLIKTRGQQVTLRCSPKSGHDTVSWYQQALGQGPQFIFQYYEEEERQRGNFPDRFSGHQFPNYSSELNVNALLLGDSALYLCASSYTGIDYGYTFGSGTRLTVV.